Below, one T cell receptor (beta chain) is given with its context. The data were taken from a study of blood T cell repertoires in COVID-19. Using immunoSEQ multiplex PCR, the repertoire was profiled, and TCRdb retains in-frame clones only, with some absent. The sample contains 150,000 to 250,000 clones, about four fifths of which appear only once. CDR1 is MNHEY and CDR2 is SVGEGT in the germline V gene. V lost 4 bases to trimming and J lost 5 bases, with 9 bases between them. This CDR3 has 13 residues. Input material: peripheral blood. The sequence came from a woman between 35 and 50 years old with COVID-19, enrolled during active disease. The chain recombines TRBV6-2 or TRBV6-3 with TRBJ1-5; D possibly corresponds to TRBD1 (6 bases). CDR3 in amino acids: CASSLQGYQPQHF. CDR3 DNA sequence: TGTGCCAGCAGTTTACAGGGTTATCAGCCCCAGCATTTT.